This entry concerns a single T cell receptor (beta chain). Its antigen remains unknown. Whole blood supplied total RNA, and T cells were not sorted. The data originate from a study of monozygotic twins with inflammatory bowel disease. General study results and limits: Different subtypes (of T cells) could not be told apart from one another. Since immunosuppressive treatments differed, patient repertoires may have gained added variability.

Germline lookup yields CDR1 LGHNT and CDR2 FRNRAP. The CDR3 has 15 residues. The UMIs carried a 6-nucleotide sample barcode, and they were added by template switching. TCRdb reprocessed the 5' RACE reads, with one entry per CDR3 protein and no DNA. This repertoire includes approximately 330,000 distinct CDR3 sequences. This sequence was found in a human donor with ulcerative colitis or Crohn's disease, or a healthy co-twin of an affected twin (not recorded which). Sequences were obtained from blood. The chain combines TRBV12-5 with TRBJ2-4; TCRdb reports TRBD1, a call that lacks DNA to check it against. This CDR3 reads CASGLPGQGVNIQYF.